This TCR beta chain was captured in a study of regulatory T cells in long-lasting Graves disease. This clonotype appeared many times. CDR3 regions were amplified by Arm-PCR using iRepertoire HTBI primers to build TCR beta libraries. TCRdb processed the multiplex PCR reads anew with MiXCR; each CDR3 protein has one entry. The sample records 200,000 to 250,000 distinct CDR3 sequences, roughly a fifth being singletons. The time point was: newly diagnosed GD, antithyroid drugs for less than 3 months. The TCR library was prepared using RNA isolated from PBMCs. This sample was shared with a second study, whose subject was T cells in Graves' hyperthyroidism and ophthalmopathy. This second study says: Uncontrolled infection, other autoimmune disease, pregnancy or lactation excluded patients. The study used the HTBI primer set for a first-round RT-PCR of the TCR CDR3.

The sequence came from a woman aged 25-40 years with Graves disease. This material consisted of peripheral blood mononuclear cells (PBMCs), taken at new diagnosis, from a patient treated with antithyroid drugs.

The CDR3 sequence: CASSVQGASNYGYTF. The DNA for the CDR3 is TGTGCCAGCAGTGTGCAGGGGGCATCTAACTATGGCTACACCTTC. The V and J genes are TRBV2 and TRBJ1-2, with 8 bases that match TRBD1. Germline CDR1 SNHLY, CDR2 FYNNEI. V trimming: 4 bases; J trimming: 0 bases; junction bases outside the gene matches: 4. This CDR3 has 15 residues. Combining the CDR3 with reference TRBV2 and TRBJ1-2 gives the whole variable domain EPEVTQTPSHQVTQMGQEVILRCVPISNHLYFYWYRQILGQKVEFLVSFYNNEISEKSEIFDDQFSVERPDGSNFTLKIRSTKLEDSAMYFCASSVQGASNYGYTFGSGTRLTVV.